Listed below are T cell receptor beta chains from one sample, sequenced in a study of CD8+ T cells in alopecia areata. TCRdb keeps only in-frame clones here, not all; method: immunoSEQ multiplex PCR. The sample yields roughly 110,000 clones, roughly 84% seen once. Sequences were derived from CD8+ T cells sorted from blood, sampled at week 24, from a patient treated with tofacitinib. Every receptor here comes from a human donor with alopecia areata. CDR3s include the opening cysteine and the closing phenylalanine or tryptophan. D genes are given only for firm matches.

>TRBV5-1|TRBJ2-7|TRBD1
TGCGCCAGCGCCCGGGACAGGGGCCTTCAACAGTACTTC
CASARDRGLQQYF
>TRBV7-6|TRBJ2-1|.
TGTGCCAGCAGCTTAGCGGGGGGGGCCGGCAATGAGCAGTTCTTC
CASSLAGGAGNEQFF
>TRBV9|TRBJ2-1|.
TGTGCCAGCAGCGTAGCCAATGAGCAGTTCTTC
CASSVANEQFF
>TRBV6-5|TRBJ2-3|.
TGTGCCAGCAGCTTAGGGGCGGCGGATACGCAGTATTTT
CASSLGAADTQYF
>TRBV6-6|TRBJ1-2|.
TGTGCCAGCAGCGGAACGGGACACGTTATTTCTGGCTACACCTTC
CASSGTGHVISGYTF
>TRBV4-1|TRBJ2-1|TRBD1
TGCGCCAGCAGCCAAGATTTCGTCCAGGGACAGGGCCCCTACAATGAGCAGTTCTTC
CASSQDFVQGQGPYNEQFF
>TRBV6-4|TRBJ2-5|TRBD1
TGTGCCAGCGGGGCGACCGGGACAGGAAAAGAGACCCAGTACTTC
CASGATGTGKETQYF
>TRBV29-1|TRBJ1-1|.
TGCAGCGTCGTCCGGGATGTGGGGCGGTCTGAAGCTTTCTTT
CSVVRDVGRSEAFF
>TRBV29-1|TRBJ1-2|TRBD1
TGCAGCGTTCAAAAACCTACCGGGACAGGGTACTATGGCTACACCTTC
CSVQKPTGTGYYGYTF
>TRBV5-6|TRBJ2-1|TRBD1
TGTGCCAGCAGCTCCACAGGGGGCAATGAGCAGTTCTTC
CASSSTGGNEQFF
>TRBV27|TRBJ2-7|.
TGTGCCAGCAGTCCGGGACGGTCTCCCTACGAGCAGTACTTC
CASSPGRSPYEQYF
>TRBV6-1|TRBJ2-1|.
TGTGCCAGCAGTGATGGACCCAACAATGAGCAGTTCTTC
CASSDGPNNEQFF
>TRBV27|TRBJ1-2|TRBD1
TGTGCCAGCAGTCCCAAGTCAGGGGGGAAAGGCTACACCTTC
CASSPKSGGKGYTF
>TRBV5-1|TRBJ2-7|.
TGCGCCAGCAGATGGGGACTTGACTCCTACGAGCAGTACTTC
CASRWGLDSYEQYF
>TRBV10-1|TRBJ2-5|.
TGCGCCAGCAGTGATTTTGGGGAAGAGACCCAGTACTTC
CASSDFGEETQYF
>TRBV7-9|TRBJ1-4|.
TGTGCCAGCAGCGCCTGGGGGGGCGATGAAAAACTGTTTTTT
CASSAWGGDEKLFF
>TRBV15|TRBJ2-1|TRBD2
TGTGCCACCAGCAGAGATCAGGCTAGCGGGGGCCTCAGGATCTTC
CATSRDQASGGLRIF
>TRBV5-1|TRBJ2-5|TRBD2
TGCGCCAGCAGCTTCGGACTAGCGGGGGCTAGACAAGAGACCCAGTACTTC
CASSFGLAGARQETQYF